These 22 T cell receptor beta chains originate from one sample sequenced in a study of OX40 agonist ivuxolimab in advanced cancers. Profiled with immunoSEQ multiplex PCR; TCRdb holds only in-frame clones, not every one. The sample lists tens of thousands of clones; approximately 78% were seen once. This specimen consisted of CD4+ or CD8+ T cells sorted from blood, obtained in a trial of the OX40 agonist ivuxolimab. These receptors were obtained from an adult with an advanced solid tumor such as melanoma, head and neck, liver or kidney cancer.

This chain connects TRBV6-5 to TRBJ1-4; no firm D call. Germline V CDR1 and CDR2: MNHEY, SVGAGI. The V end lost 0 bases, the J end lost 5 bases, and 10 bases lay between the germline ends. The CDR3 runs to 15 residues. The CDR3 loop reads CASSYSIGRNEKLFF. In nucleotides, the CDR3 is TGTGCCAGCAGTTACTCGATCGGGAGAAATGAAAAACTGTTTTTT.

The chain has TRBV5-1 and TRBJ2-3; D is uncertain. V was shortened by 0 bases and J by 4 bases, with 9 bases between the two germline ends. CDR3 length equals 14 residues. Germline V gene lookup returns CDR1 SGHRS and CDR2 YFSETQ. The CDR3 loop is CASSLDPSSDTQYF. In DNA, the CDR3 is TGCGCCAGCAGCTTGGACCCATCGTCAGATACGCAGTATTTT.

The chain employs TRBV7-9 and TRBJ1-3; 9 bases agree with TRBD1. The CDR3 contains 18 residues. CDR1 is SEHNR, CDR2 FQNEAQ, per germline (reference sequence). V shed 2 bases, J shed 0 bases, and the junction held 8 bases outside the gene matches. The CDR3 loop is CASSLSGTGGFSGNTIYF. For the CDR3, the DNA is TGTGCCAGCAGCTTATCCGGAACAGGGGGCTTCTCTGGAAACACCATATATTTT.

This chain connects TRBV5-4 to TRBJ1-5; D may be TRBD1 (5 bases). The CDR3 sequence is 14 residues long. In germline, CDR1 is SGHNT, CDR2 YYREEE (reference sequence). V dropped 4 bases and J dropped 4 bases, with 12 bases sitting between them. In DNA form, the CDR3 reads TGTGCCAGCAGCCTTGGTGGGGGGAATCAGCCCCAGCATTTT. Encoded protein: CASSLGGGNQPQHF.

The V gene is TRBV7-9, the J gene TRBJ2-5; TRBD1 aligns across 7 bases. Germline V gene lookup returns CDR1 SEHNR and CDR2 FQNEAQ (reference sequence). The trim removed 5 bases at V and 5 bases at J, leaving 8 bases unmatched. CDR3 size: 14 residues. The CDR3 coding sequence is TGTGCCAGCAGCCGTACACAGGGGTGGGAGACCCAGTACTTC. Amino acids: CASSRTQGWETQYF.

Only a few counts were recorded for this clone. The chain couples TRBV6-5 to TRBJ2-5; no firm D call. Trimming left V 3 bases short and J 5 bases short, with 4 bases between. The CDR3 loop spans 11 amino acids. The V gene's germline CDR1 is MNHEY and CDR2 SVGAGI. The CDR3 loop is CASSYSETQYF. The DNA of the CDR3 is TGTGCCAGCAGTTATTCGGAGACCCAGTACTTC.

The V gene is TRBV5-1, the J gene TRBJ2-3; 7 bases are shared with TRBD1. The CDR3 length is 16 residues. V gave up 0 bases and J gave up 5 bases; unmatched junction bases: 9. Germline V lookup: CDR1 SGHRS, CDR2 YFSETQ. CDR3 bases: TGCGCCAGCAGCTTGGGAGGGACAGCCGAACAAGATACGCAGTATTTT. It encodes CASSLGGTAEQDTQYF.

This clone was observed a few times. The chain uses TRBV19 and TRBJ2-7, with 9 bases matching TRBD1. Germline V gives CDR1 LNHDA, CDR2 SQIVND (reference sequence). The CDR3 has 16 amino acids. After removal of 2 bases from V and 9 bases from J, the junction contained 14 bases not matched to a gene. CDR3 amino acids: CASSIWPGTGRPRQYF. In nucleotides, the CDR3 is TGTGCCAGTAGTATATGGCCCGGGACAGGGCGCCCCCGGCAGTACTTC.

This clone occurred a few times. The chain combines TRBV2 with TRBJ2-3; 8 bases line up with TRBD1. Unmatched junction bases numbered 8, after V lost 6 bases and J lost 6 bases. This CDR3 spans 14 amino acids. Germline loops: CDR1 SNHLY, CDR2 FYNNEI. This CDR3 reads CASRTDRELDTQYF. The CDR3 nucleotides are TGTGCCAGCAGGACGGACAGGGAATTGGATACGCAGTATTTT.

This clone was recorded a few times. The chain couples TRBV27 to TRBJ1-6; possibly TRBD1 for D (6 bases). Trimming stripped 5 bases from V and 8 bases from J, with 13 bases between. The CDR3 consists of 14 residues. Germline-derived CDR1 and CDR2 are MNHEY and SMNVEV (reference sequence). CDR3 DNA sequence: TGTGCCAGCAGTGCGGAGACAGGCTATTCACCCCTCCACTTT. It is translated as CASSAETGYSPLHF.

As for this clone: The same CDR3 also results from other DNA sequences found in this sample. The chain couples TRBV30 to TRBJ2-7; D gene uncertain. Germline CDR1 is GTSNPN and CDR2 is SVGIG (reference sequence). This CDR3 is built from 11 residues. Deletions cut 1 base from V and 4 bases from J, with 5 bases between. The CDR3 is CAWSAGYEQYF. The CDR3 DNA follows: TGTGCCTGGAGTGCTGGTTACGAGCAGTACTTC.

The rearrangement joins TRBV5-8 to TRBJ1-5; tentative D call: TRBD1 (6 bases). Trimming removed 2 bases at V and 5 bases at J, with 23 bases between. CDR3 length: 18 residues. Germline CDR1 reads SGHTS; CDR2 reads YDEGEE. The CDR3 region is CASSFTAGGRGAHQPQHF. The CDR3 DNA reads as TGTGCCAGCAGCTTTACCGCTGGGGGCAGGGGCGCCCATCAGCCCCAGCATTTT.

The CDR3 DNA follows: TGCGCCAGCAGCGCTCCCGGGACAGGGGACGAGCAGTACTTC. Amino acids: CASSAPGTGDEQYF. The chain uses TRBV10-2 and TRBJ2-7; 10 bases align to TRBD1. The V and J ends lost 6 bases and 5 bases, in that order; junction bases with no gene match: 7. This CDR3 region has 14 residues. The germline CDR1 and CDR2 sequences are WSHSY and SAAADI.

The CDR3 nucleotides are TGCGCCAGCAGAGTCCACACAGATACGCAGTATTTT. Protein product: CASRVHTDTQYF. The chain carries TRBV5-1 and TRBJ2-3; D gene ambiguous. The V end was cut by 5 bases, the J end by 2 bases, with 6 bases between. The germline gives CDR1 SGHRS, CDR2 YFSETQ. This CDR3 is 12 amino acids long.

The chain uses TRBV2 and TRBJ1-5; the D is unclear. The germline V gene has CDR1 SNHLY and CDR2 FYNNEI. V was pared by 10 bases and J by 1 base, with 8 bases between. The length of the CDR3 is 12 residues. CDR3 coding DNA: TGTGCCACCTCTGAGAGCAATCAGCCCCAGCATTTT. Translating gives CATSESNQPQHF.

This clone was found a few times. This CDR3 is CASSFGGGRQPQHF. Written as DNA, the CDR3 is TGTGCCAGCAGCTTTGGTGGGGGGCGTCAGCCCCAGCATTTT. This rearrangement joins TRBV13 to TRBJ1-5; tentative D call: TRBD1 (6 bases). CDR1 PRHDT and CDR2 FYEKMQ come from the germline V gene (reference sequence). V was trimmed by 3 bases and J by 6 bases, leaving 12 bases between them. The CDR3 has 14 residues.

The V call is TRBV4-1, the J call TRBJ2-1; weak D call: TRBD1 (5 bases). With 3 bases removed from V and 3 bases from J, the gap between germline ends came to 18 bases. The germline gives CDR1 MGHRA, CDR2 YSYEKL. The CDR3 consists of 17 residues. The CDR3 DNA follows: TGCGCCAGCAGCCATCACAGGTCCAGGGCAATCTACAATGAGCAGTTCTTC. It encodes CASSHHRSRAIYNEQFF.

The V call is TRBV5-1, the J call TRBJ2-2, with 9 bases lining up with TRBD1. The V and J ends lost 1 base and 4 bases, in that order; junction bases with no gene match: 2. The CDR3 runs 15 residues. The V gene's germline CDR1 is SGHRS and CDR2 YFSETQ. The CDR3 loop reads CASSLTGGSTGELFF. The CDR3 DNA reads TGCGCCAGCAGCTTGACAGGGGGCTCCACCGGGGAGCTGTTTTTT.

This sequence joins TRBV23-1 and TRBJ2-7; 10 bases match TRBD2. TRBV23-1 is given ORF status, its function remaining uncertain. The CDR3 runs to 17 residues. The ends lost 2 bases at V and 2 bases at J; junction bases unmatched: 9. CDR3 in amino acids: CASSQRSSGSRTYEQYF. The CDR3 DNA follows: TGCGCCAGCAGTCAACGGTCTAGCGGGAGTAGGACCTACGAGCAGTACTTC.

The chain uses TRBV7-8 and TRBJ2-7, with D tentatively TRBD1 or TRBD2 (5 bases each). Trimming removed 4 bases at V and 2 bases at J, with 12 bases between. CDR3 length: 14 residues. In germline, CDR1 is SGHVS, CDR2 FQNEAQ. The CDR3 spells CASSSRDPPYEQYF. CDR3 nucleotides: TGTGCCAGCAGCTCCCGGGACCCCCCCTACGAGCAGTACTTC.

The rearrangement joins TRBV6-5 to TRBJ2-7; no clear D. The V gene's germline CDR1 is MNHEY and CDR2 SVGAGI. V shed 6 bases and J shed 6 bases, with 15 bases lying between them. This CDR3 is 13 amino acids long. Written as DNA, the CDR3 is TGTGCCAGCAGGACCCCTTTTAGCTCCGAGCAGTACTTC. Translated: CASRTPFSSEQYF.

The chain links TRBV5-1 to TRBJ2-3; 9 bases agree with TRBD2. Germline assignment: CDR1 SGHRS and CDR2 YFSETQ. This CDR3 is built from 15 residues. Trimming at V came to 4 bases and at J to 2 bases, leaving 5 bases not matched to a gene. CDR3 DNA sequence: TGCGCCAGCAGCGCGACTAGCGGACCCACAGATACGCAGTATTTT. Its protein product is CASSATSGPTDTQYF.